These 27 T cell receptor beta chains were all obtained from the same sample, sequenced in a study of breast tumors, draining lymph nodes, adjacent tissues. From the multiplex PCR reads, TCRdb called clonotypes with MiXCR, one entry per CDR3 protein. The sample holds 15,000 or so distinct CDR3 sequences, just under 45% seen once. The material sequenced was tumor-adjacent breast tissue. The receptors were gathered from a female donor with breast cancer. Some clones in this sample may be carry-over from other donors' samples.

By share of the sample, this clonotype is medium-sized (0.01 to 0.1%). V is TRBV28 and J is TRBJ2-7; possibly TRBD2 for D (6 bases). This CDR3 has 13 amino acids. Per the germline V gene, CDR1 is MDHEN and CDR2 is SYDVKM. V was clipped by 1 base and J by 2 bases, with 6 bases between them. In DNA form, the CDR3 reads TGTGCCAGCAGTTTATCGGGGGCCTACGAGCAGTACTTC. Amino acids: CASSLSGAYEQYF.

This clonotype was seen many times. A much larger clone lies one base from this, so it may be a read error. V gene TRBV6-2 or TRBV6-3 combines with J gene TRBJ1-4, with D tentatively TRBD1 (5 bases). The CDR3 covers 13 residues. V was trimmed by 5 bases and J by 6 bases, leaving 10 bases between them. Germline V gene sequence: CDR1 MNHEY, CDR2 SVGEGT. In nucleotides, the CDR3 is TGTGCCAGCAGTCACGGAGGGGATGAAAAACTGTTTTTT. It yields the protein CASSHGGDEKLFF.

This clonotype has at least ten counts. The chain links TRBV28 to TRBJ1-5; a possible D gene is TRBD1 (6 bases). Per germline, CDR1 MDHEN and CDR2 SYDVKM. This CDR3 is built from 15 residues. V shed 4 bases and J shed 0 bases, with 10 bases lying between them. The CDR3 protein is CASSWGQTSNQPQHF. CDR3 nucleotide sequence: TGTGCCAGCAGTTGGGGACAAACTAGCAATCAGCCCCAGCATTTT. Together with reference TRBV28 and TRBJ1-5, the CDR3 gives the full variable domain: DVKVTQSSRYLVKRTGEKVFLECVQDMDHENMFWYRQDPGLGLRLIYFSYDVKMKEKGDIPEGYSVSREKKERFSLILESASTNQTSMYLCASSWGQTSNQPQHFGDGTRLSIL.

The J gene is TRBJ2-1, the V gene TRBV6-4; 10 bases fit TRBD1. Losses at the gene ends were 5 bases for V and 4 bases for J; bases not matched to a gene: 5. The CDR3 has 15 amino acids. Germline CDR1 and CDR2: MRHNA and SNTAGT. CDR3 loop: CASSHPGQGYNEQFF. CDR3 coding DNA: TGTGCCAGCAGTCATCCGGGACAGGGGTACAATGAGCAGTTCTTC.

Within the sample, this clonotype is medium-sized. The chain has TRBV12-3 or TRBV12-4 and TRBJ2-7, with TRBD2 matching over 9 bases. The CDR3 runs 14 residues. V dropped 5 bases and J dropped 0; count of bases not matched to a gene: 2. The CDR3 DNA is TGTGCCAGCAGTAATAGCGGGGGCTCCTACGAGCAGTACTTC. Translating it yields CASSNSGGSYEQYF.

This clonotype showed up many times. The chain couples TRBV2 to TRBJ1-4; 8 bases line up with TRBD1. The CDR3 extends over 15 amino acids. Germline V gives CDR1 SNHLY, CDR2 FYNNEI. V lost 4 bases to trimming and J lost 4 bases; unmatched junction nucleotides: 5. The CDR3 DNA is TGTGCCAGCAGTGGTGGACAGGGAGGTAATGAAAAACTGTTTTTT. Encoded protein: CASSGGQGGNEKLFF.

This clonotype appeared many times. The V gene is TRBV11-2, the J gene TRBJ2-2; D is unclear. This CDR3 comprises 15 residues. Deletions cut 5 bases from V and 6 bases from J, with 16 bases between. The V gene's germline CDR1 is SGHAT and CDR2 FQNNGV. CDR3 bases: TGTGCCAGCAGCCACCCCCCTTGGGTACCCGGGGAGCTGTTTTTT. It encodes CASSHPPWVPGELFF.

The gene calls are TRBV2 and TRBJ2-1, with 9 bases matching TRBD2. Germline loops: CDR1 SNHLY, CDR2 FYNNEI. The trim removed 6 bases at V and 4 bases at J, leaving 7 bases unmatched. This CDR3 is 15 amino acids long. The CDR3 bases are TGTGCCAGCAGACAAGGACTAGCGACATACAATGAGCAGTTCTTC. Translated, it gives CASRQGLATYNEQFF.

This rearrangement joins TRBV2 to TRBJ2-7; 12 nucleotides align to TRBD2. V gave up 6 bases and J gave up 5 bases; unmatched junction bases: 5. Germline assignment: CDR1 SNHLY and CDR2 FYNNEI. This CDR3 has 14 amino acids. This CDR3 reads CASRTTSGRDEQYF. CDR3 sequence (DNA): TGTGCCAGCAGGACGACTAGCGGGAGAGACGAGCAGTACTTC.

In this sample, this clonotype turned up once. Without the conserved terminal phenylalanine or tryptophan, this CDR3 likely stems from a read error. V gene TRBV29-1 combines with J gene TRBJ1-2, with D possibly matching TRBD1 (5 bases). This CDR3 contains 12 residues. Germline CDR1 SQVTM, CDR2 ANQGSEA. Deletions cut 4 bases from V and 8 bases from J, with 14 bases between. The DNA for the CDR3 is TGCAGCGTTGTTCCGACAGAGGAGGGCTACACCGTC. Translation: CSVVPTEEGYTV.

V is TRBV12-3 or TRBV12-4 and J is TRBJ1-2, with 10 bases lining up with TRBD1. The CDR3 length is 15 residues. After removal of 6 bases from V and 5 bases from J, the junction contained 9 bases not matched to a gene. DNA of the CDR3: TGTGCCAGCAGCAAGAGGACAGGGGGAGTTTATGGCTACACCTTC. Translation gives CASSKRTGGVYGYTF.

This clonotype is termed medium-sized. The J gene is TRBJ2-7, the V gene TRBV7-8, with D tentatively TRBD1 (5 bases). Looked up from germline, CDR1 is SGHVS and CDR2 is FQNEAQ. This CDR3 comprises 15 residues. V was shortened by 4 bases and J by 3 bases, with 16 bases between the two germline ends. CDR3 nucleotide sequence: TGTGCCAGCAGCTACCCTTTGGGGCTGAGCTACGAGCAGTACTTC. It specifies CASSYPLGLSYEQYF.

The chain couples TRBV5-8 to TRBJ1-2; possibly TRBD1 for D (6 bases). Germline CDR1 SGHTS, CDR2 YDEGEE. The CDR3 length is 17 residues. V was trimmed by 4 bases and J by 3 bases, leaving 22 bases between them. This CDR3 reads CASSPSRPQGPYYGYTF. CDR3 in DNA: TGTGCCAGCAGCCCTTCAAGGCCACAGGGCCCTTACTATGGCTACACCTTC. The complete variable domain, with remaining parts taken from reference TRBV5-8 and TRBJ1-2, reads EAGVTQSPTHLIKTRGQQATLRCSPISGHTSVYWYQQALGLGLQFLLWYDEGEERNRGNFPPRFSGRQFPNYSSELNVNALELEDSALYLCASSPSRPQGPYYGYTFGSGTRLTVV.

The chain joins TRBV7-9 to TRBJ2-2; TRBD1 aligns across 8 bases. The germline V gene encodes CDR1 SEHNR and CDR2 FQNEAQ (reference sequence). The CDR3 spans 14 residues. Germline trimming cut 7 bases from V and 1 base from J; bases unmatched to any gene: 2. The CDR3 nucleotides are TGTGCCAGCACCGGGACAGGGAACACCGGGGAGCTGTTTTTT. Its protein is CASTGTGNTGELFF.

In its sample, this clonotype was seen many times. A much larger clone lies a single base off, so this may be a read error. This chain joins TRBV20-1 and TRBJ2-7; 10 positions match TRBD2. The CDR3 loop spans 15 amino acids. Germline V gives CDR1 DFQATT, CDR2 SNEGSKA (reference sequence). The V gene end was trimmed by 5 bases and the J gene end by 6 bases; junction bases not matched to a gene: 13. Here the CDR3 reads CSALAGGSSAFEQYF. As DNA, the CDR3 is TGCAGTGCTTTAGCGGGGGGTTCCTCCGCATTCGAGCAGTACTTC.

Ten or more counts support this clonotype. A much more abundant neighbour one base away suggests this may be a read error. J is TRBJ2-1 and V is TRBV6-2 or TRBV6-3; D is undetermined. The CDR3 contains 13 residues. From germline, CDR1 is MNHEY and CDR2 SVGEGT. Trimming cost V 5 bases and J 10 bases, with 15 bases left between them. The CDR3 nucleotides are TGTGCCAGCAGTCACCTTGGCCGAAAGGAGCAGTTCTTC. Translated, it gives CASSHLGRKEQFF.

The sample holds a few counts of this clonotype. A read error may explain this, as a much larger clone is one base away. It is likely a read error, because the conserved phenylalanine at the end of the CDR3 is missing. CDR3 bases: TGTGCCAGCAGCCCGGGACTGGGGTTTAGTGAGCAGTTCCTC. It specifies CASSPGLGFSEQFL. J is TRBJ2-1 and V is TRBV7-9, with D perhaps TRBD2 (6 bases). Trimming took off 5 bases at V and 9 bases at J, with 17 bases between the two ends. The CDR3 length is 14 residues. Germline V gives CDR1 SEHNR, CDR2 FQNEAQ (reference sequence).

This clonotype was detected ten times or more. DNA for the CDR3: TGTGCCAGCAGGATTAGGCCCAACTCCTACGAGCAGTACTTC. Translating gives CASRIRPNSYEQYF. The chain carries TRBV27 and TRBJ2-7; no clear D. The CDR3 loop spans 14 amino acids. V lost 6 bases to trimming and J lost 0 bases, with 12 bases between them. The germline V gene encodes CDR1 MNHEY and CDR2 SMNVEV (reference sequence).

Only one count was recorded for this clonotype. The V call is TRBV5-4, the J call TRBJ2-1; D not certain. The CDR3 covers 15 residues. With 4 bases removed from V and 4 bases from J, the gap between germline ends came to 15 bases. In germline, CDR1 is SGHNT, CDR2 YYREEE (reference sequence). The chain's CDR3 is CASSPGTAKYNEQFF. The CDR3 DNA reads TGTGCCAGCAGCCCCGGCACCGCAAAATACAATGAGCAGTTCTTC.

The chain employs TRBV11-3 and TRBJ2-5; D tentatively reads TRBD1 or TRBD2 (5 bases each). Trimming stripped 5 bases from V and 1 base from J, with 14 bases between. The CDR3 extends over 15 amino acids. Germline-derived CDR1 and CDR2 are SGHNT and YENEEA. CDR3 in amino acids: CASSLGVGAQETQYF. CDR3 sequence (DNA): TGTGCCAGCAGCCTAGGCGTCGGGGCCCAAGAGACCCAGTACTTC.

This clonotype was recorded at least ten times. The chain combines TRBV20-1 with TRBJ2-2; TRBD2 agrees at 10 bases. CDR1 is DFQATT and CDR2 is SNEGSKA in the germline V gene (reference sequence). This CDR3 is built from 17 residues. Trimming removed 2 bases from V and 2 bases from J; junction bases left unmatched: 8. The CDR3 protein is CSARSTWTSGNTGELFF. For the CDR3, the DNA is TGCAGTGCTAGATCCACATGGACTAGCGGAAACACCGGGGAGCTGTTTTTT.

This clonotype was detected ten times or more. A much bigger clone sits one base away, suggesting this may be a read error. This chain uses TRBV6-1 with TRBJ2-3, with D perhaps matching TRBD1 (5 bases). Looked up from germline, CDR1 is MNHNS and CDR2 is SASEGT. The CDR3 runs 14 residues. V shed 9 bases and J shed 7 bases, with 20 bases lying between them. This chain's CDR3 is CASKPGFNAHTQYF. For the CDR3, the DNA is TGTGCCAGTAAGCCAGGGTTTAATGCCCATACGCAGTATTTT.

This clonotype was seen repeatedly, ten times or more. This clone may be a read error of a much larger clone one base away. V gene TRBV6-2 or TRBV6-3 combines with J gene TRBJ1-6; the D is unclear. The V and J ends lost 5 bases and 13 bases respectively, with 18 bases between them. Germline lookup yields CDR1 MNHEY and CDR2 SVGEGT. This CDR3 region has 14 residues. The CDR3 region has the DNA TGTGCCAGCAGTCATACGGCCCGCAGTTCGCCCCTCCACTTT. As protein: CASSHTARSSPLHF.

By sample share, this clonotype is medium-sized. The chain uses TRBV6-6 and TRBJ1-5; 11 bases map to TRBD1. Germline CDR1 MNHNY, CDR2 SVGAGI (reference sequence). The CDR3 has 15 residues. The V segment lost 7 bases and the J segment 6 bases; nucleotides outside the gene matches: 8. CDR3 region: CASTRTGGGSQPQHF. Here the CDR3 DNA reads TGTGCCAGCACCAGGACAGGGGGCGGTAGTCAGCCCCAGCATTTT.

The chain has TRBV5-6 and TRBJ2-1; D gene unclear. V shed 4 bases and J shed 4 bases, with 18 bases lying between them. CDR1 is SGHDT, CDR2 YYEEEE, per germline. The CDR3 loop spans 16 amino acids. CDR3 bases: TGTGCCAGCAGCGCTCCCCCCGGTACGTCGTACAATGAGCAGTTCTTC. It yields the protein CASSAPPGTSYNEQFF. Full variable domain (remainder filled in from reference TRBV5-6 and TRBJ2-1): DAGVTQSPTHLIKTRGQQVTLRCSPKSGHDTVSWYQQALGQGPQFIFQYYEEEERQRGNFPDRFSGHQFPNYSSELNVNALLLGDSALYLCASSAPPGTSYNEQFFGPGTRLTVL.

This clonotype was observed at least ten times. The chain couples TRBV9 to TRBJ1-1, with a possible D match to TRBD1 (5 bases). Germline CDR1 reads SGDLS; CDR2 reads YYNGEE. V dropped 3 bases and J dropped 0 bases, with 9 bases sitting between them. This CDR3 comprises 14 residues. The CDR3, as DNA: TGTGCCAGCAGCGGGCAGGGAGTGAACACTGAAGCTTTCTTT. The encoded protein is CASSGQGVNTEAFF.

The chain recombines TRBV20-1 with TRBJ2-1, with 10 bases aligning to TRBD2. The J segment lost 9 bases and the V segment lost 0 bases, leaving 11 bases of the junction unmatched. CDR1 and CDR2 from the germline V gene are DFQATT and SNEGSKA (reference sequence). CDR3 length equals 16 residues. For the CDR3, the DNA is TGCAGTGCTAGAGATCGGGCTAGCGGGAGAGTTCTTGAGCAGTTCTTC. Its translation: CSARDRASGRVLEQFF.